The 26 T cell receptor beta chains in this list originate from one sample, sequenced in a study of cytomegalovirus exposure and HLA in healthy donors. PCR used 60 Vbeta primers and 13 Jbeta primers. Only in-frame clones appear in the TCRdb table, and some are missing; sequencing was by immunoSEQ multiplex PCR. The sample holds around 110,000 clones; roughly 80% are singletons and the top ten take less than 2.5%. Sequencing used PBMCs. Receptor source: a man aged 25 to 40 in good health and CMV-seronegative.

The CDR3 coding sequence is TGTGCCATCATACGGACAGATGGCTACACCTTC. Protein product: CAIIRTDGYTF. V and J are TRBV10-3 and TRBJ1-2; the D gene is possibly TRBD1 (6 bases). Germline CDR1 is ENHRY and CDR2 is SYGVKD. V lost 7 bases and J lost 6, with 9 bases in between. This CDR3 is 11 amino acids long.

The CDR3 is CASSFGSNTEAFF. The CDR3, as DNA: TGCGCCAGCAGCTTCGGGAGTAACACTGAAGCTTTCTTT. This chain connects TRBV5-1 to TRBJ1-1; D gene uncertain. This CDR3 is built from 13 residues. Germline V gene data show CDR1 as SGHRS and CDR2 as YFSETQ. The V end lost 2 bases, the J end lost 2 bases, and 7 bases lay between the germline ends.

This sequence joins TRBV29-1 and TRBJ2-7; 7 bases are a match to TRBD2. CDR1 is SQVTM and CDR2 is ANQGSEA in the germline V gene. The CDR3 totals 15 residues. The ends lost 6 bases at V and 2 bases at J; junction bases unmatched: 13. The CDR3 spells CSVGGSGAKPYEQYF. The CDR3 DNA reads as TGCAGCGTGGGGGGGAGCGGGGCGAAACCCTACGAGCAGTACTTC.

The chain joins TRBV13 to TRBJ2-3, with TRBD1 identical over 9 bases. V was pared by 5 bases and J by 3 bases, with 12 bases of the junction left unmatched. The CDR3 consists of 17 residues. Germline V gives CDR1 PRHDT, CDR2 FYEKMQ (reference sequence). This CDR3 is CASSRSGTGRSTDTQYF. Here the CDR3 DNA reads TGTGCCAGCAGCCGATCCGGGACAGGGAGGTCGACAGATACGCAGTATTTT.

The chain links TRBV5-6 to TRBJ2-1; D is perhaps TRBD1 (6 bases). Trimming took 1 base from V and 7 from J, leaving 12 bases between them. Germline V gene lookup returns CDR1 SGHDT and CDR2 YYEEEE. The CDR3 has 14 residues. CDR3 nucleotide sequence: TGTGCCAGCAGCTTGAGGACAGTGGCGAATGAGCAGTTCTTC. Translation gives CASSLRTVANEQFF.

The V call is TRBV2, the J call TRBJ2-7, with 9 bases fitting TRBD1. CDR1 SNHLY and CDR2 FYNNEI come from the germline V gene. Trimming removed 11 bases from V and 3 bases from J; junction bases left unmatched: 8. This CDR3 is 13 amino acids long. CDR3 sequence: CAGQYRGHYEQYF. DNA for the CDR3: TGTGCCGGCCAATACAGGGGGCACTACGAGCAGTACTTC.

This clone was seen a few times. The chain uses TRBV28 and TRBJ1-1; 7 bases match TRBD1. This CDR3 is 15 amino acids long. J was trimmed by 8 bases and V by 5 bases; bases with no gene match: 14. In germline, CDR1 is MDHEN, CDR2 SYDVKM. The CDR3 region has the DNA TGTGCCAGCAGTACAGGACAGGCGGGCGCGGGGGAAGCTTTCTTT. Protein sequence: CASSTGQAGAGEAFF.

The J gene is TRBJ1-6, the V gene TRBV5-1; 8 bases agree with TRBD1. V lost 4 bases and J lost 4; bases outside the gene matches: 7. The CDR3 covers 16 residues. Germline V gives CDR1 SGHRS, CDR2 YFSETQ. The CDR3 nucleotides read TGCGCCAGCAGCCCCGGACAGGGTGTTTATAATTCACCCCTCCACTTT. It translates to CASSPGQGVYNSPLHF.

The CDR3 DNA follows: TGTGCCTGTGCAGGGGGTTTCACAGATACGCAGTATTTT. Its translation: CACAGGFTDTQYF. The V gene is TRBV30, the J gene TRBJ2-3; 7 nucleotides line up with TRBD1. With V trimmed by 6 bases and J by 2 bases, 5 bases remained unmatched. CDR3 length: 13 residues. CDR1 and CDR2 from the germline V gene are GTSNPN and SVGIG (reference sequence).

Only a few counts were recorded for this clone. V is TRBV4-3 and J is TRBJ2-3, with 7 positions matching TRBD2. With V trimmed by 0 bases and J by 4 bases, 7 bases remained unmatched. The CDR3 runs to 16 residues. Per the germline V gene, CDR1 is LGHNA and CDR2 is YSLEER. CDR3 sequence reads: CASSQDRDYPPDTQYF. Here the CDR3 DNA reads TGCGCCAGCAGCCAAGACCGGGACTATCCGCCAGATACGCAGTATTTT.

The genes are TRBV7-6 and TRBJ2-2; TRBD1 aligns across 11 bases. With 2 bases clipped from V and 4 bases from J, the junction kept 6 bases outside the gene matches. The CDR3 consists of 17 residues. The germline V gene encodes CDR1 SGHVS and CDR2 FNYEAQ. In nucleotides, the CDR3 is TGTGCCAGCAGCTTATCCCGGACAGGGGGCATCACCGGGGAGCTGTTTTTT. Amino acids: CASSLSRTGGITGELFF.

This chain connects TRBV7-9 to TRBJ2-7; D is perhaps TRBD2 (5 bases). Germline-derived CDR1 and CDR2 are SEHNR and FQNEAQ (reference sequence). The CDR3 contains 12 residues. Trimming took 5 bases from V and 4 from J, leaving 9 bases between them. CDR3 bases: TGTGCCAGCAGCCTGGACTTTTACGAGCAGTACTTC. It translates to CASSLDFYEQYF.

This clone appeared a single time. The chain has TRBV30 and TRBJ2-1; TRBD1 agrees at 8 bases. J lost 3 bases, V lost 0 bases, and 4 bases had no gene match. CDR1 is GTSNPN and CDR2 is SVGIG in the germline V gene (reference sequence). CDR3 length: 15 amino acids. CDR3 loop: CAWSVGTGSYNEQFF. The CDR3 DNA follows: TGTGCCTGGAGTGTAGGGACAGGTAGCTACAATGAGCAGTTCTTC.

The chain couples TRBV5-6 to TRBJ2-7, with a weak D call TRBD2 (5 bases). The CDR3 totals 15 residues. V shed 3 bases and J shed 4 bases, with 17 bases lying between them. CDR1 SGHDT and CDR2 YYEEEE come from the germline V gene. DNA for the CDR3: TGTGCCAGCAGCTCAGTGAGTGGGGAGCAATACGAGCAGTACTTC. Residues: CASSSVSGEQYEQYF. The entire variable domain, with the rest obtained from reference TRBV5-6 and TRBJ2-7, is as follows: DAGVTQSPTHLIKTRGQQVTLRCSPKSGHDTVSWYQQALGQGPQFIFQYYEEEERQRGNFPDRFSGHQFPNYSSELNVNALLLGDSALYLCASSSVSGEQYEQYFGPGTRLTVT.

The chain combines TRBV10-1 with TRBJ2-5; a weak D match, TRBD2 (6 bases). CDR3 length equals 13 residues. CDR1 is WNHNN, CDR2 SYGVQD, per germline (reference sequence). Trimming removed 6 bases from V and 5 bases from J, with 13 bases in between. CDR3 sequence reads: CASSRTTAETQYF. The DNA of the CDR3 is TGCGCCAGCAGCCGGACTACCGCGGAGACCCAGTACTTC.

This chain connects TRBV5-1 to TRBJ1-5; perhaps TRBD1 as D (6 bases). CDR3 size: 14 residues. Germline CDR1 SGHRS, CDR2 YFSETQ. Trimming shortened V by 4 bases and J by 9 bases, and 17 bases separated the two germline ends. The CDR3 nucleotides are TGCGCCAGCAGCCCCGGACAGTTCGGCGGGCCCCAGCATTTT. Translating it yields CASSPGQFGGPQHF.

The chain couples TRBV5-1 to TRBJ2-3, with 10 bases fitting TRBD2. The CDR3 is 16 amino acids. Trimming cost V 1 base and J 0 bases; bases outside gene matches: 2. CDR1 and CDR2 (germline): SGHRS, YFSETQ. The CDR3 coding sequence is TGCGCCAGCAGCTTGCCTAGCGGGGGAAGCACAGATACGCAGTATTTT. This encodes CASSLPSGGSTDTQYF.

The rearrangement joins TRBV27 to TRBJ2-7; 9 bases are shared with TRBD1. CDR1 and CDR2 from the germline V gene are MNHEY and SMNVEV (reference sequence). V trimming: 3 bases; J trimming: 11 bases; junction bases outside the gene matches: 8. The CDR3 consists of 13 residues. CDR3 loop: CASSFTGTGNKYF. CDR3 DNA sequence: TGTGCCAGCAGTTTCACCGGGACAGGGAACAAGTACTTC.

This chain connects TRBV5-5 to TRBJ1-2; 11 bases line up with TRBD1. Germline loops: CDR1 SGHKS, CDR2 YYEKEE (reference sequence). CDR3 length equals 14 residues. V lost 5 bases and J lost 8; bases outside the gene matches: 8. CDR3 DNA sequence: TGTGCCAGCAGGAAAGGACAGGGGGCGTGGGGCTACACCTTC. Encoded protein: CASRKGQGAWGYTF.

V gene TRBV2 combines with J gene TRBJ2-1; TRBD1 agrees at 9 bases. The CDR3 length is 15 residues. V lost 6 bases and J lost 12; bases outside the gene matches: 15. In germline, CDR1 is SNHLY, CDR2 FYNNEI. The CDR3 region is CASSPSTGGGSRQFF. The CDR3 bases are TGTGCCAGCAGCCCATCGACAGGGGGTGGGTCCAGGCAGTTCTTC. The full variable domain, in which reference TRBV2 and TRBJ2-1 provide the parts outside the CDR3, is EPEVTQTPSHQVTQMGQEVILRCVPISNHLYFYWYRQILGQKVEFLVSFYNNEISEKSEIFDDQFSVERPDGSNFTLKIRSTKLEDSAMYFCASSPSTGGGSRQFFGPGTRLTVL.

The V gene is TRBV5-1, the J gene TRBJ1-2; tentatively, D is TRBD1 (5 bases). V lost 0 bases and J lost 7, with 16 bases in between. This CDR3 comprises 15 residues. Germline V CDR1 and CDR2: SGHRS, YFSETQ. CDR3 amino acids: CASSLAPRGELGYTF. CDR3 sequence (DNA): TGCGCCAGCAGCTTGGCCCCCCGGGGGGAACTTGGCTACACCTTC.

With regard to this clone: The junction differs from germline at one of its ends, possibly a read error. The sample holds other DNA sequences that translate to the same CDR3. This chain uses TRBV30 with TRBJ2-3; the match to TRBD2 covers 11 bases. The germline gives CDR1 GTSNPN, CDR2 SVGIG (reference sequence). This CDR3 is 17 amino acids long. CDR3 protein: CAWSGGLIAGGPDTQYF. The CDR3 DNA reads TGTGCGTGGAGTGGGGGTCTCATAGCGGGGGGGCCTGATACGCAGTATTTT.

The chain joins TRBV27 to TRBJ2-7; perhaps TRBD2 as D (6 bases). Per germline, CDR1 MNHEY and CDR2 SMNVEV (reference sequence). With 2 bases removed from V and 7 bases from J, the gap between germline ends came to 15 bases. This CDR3 spans 14 amino acids. In DNA form, the CDR3 reads TGTGCCAGCAGTTTAACGGGACTCCGGGATGAGCAGTACTTC. It specifies CASSLTGLRDEQYF.

A remark on this clone: Different DNA sequences within this sample yield the same CDR3. The V gene is TRBV7-9, the J gene TRBJ2-5, with D possibly being TRBD2 (7 bases). Trimming took off 3 bases at V and 5 bases at J, with 13 bases between the two ends. The CDR3 loop spans 14 amino acids. The germline V gene has CDR1 SEHNR and CDR2 FQNEAQ (reference sequence). CDR3 coding DNA: TGTGCCAGCAGCTTCTCCGGGGGGCAGGAGACCCAGTACTTC. It yields the protein CASSFSGGQETQYF.

V is TRBV5-8 and J is TRBJ1-2, with 7 bases identical to TRBD1. There are 15 residues in the CDR3. With 4 bases clipped from V and 0 bases from J, the junction kept 6 bases outside the gene matches. Germline CDR1 is SGHTS and CDR2 is YDEGEE. CDR3 bases: TGTGCCAGCAGCCCTGGACAGGTCTCTAACTATGGCTACACCTTC. Encoded protein: CASSPGQVSNYGYTF. Using reference TRBV5-8 and TRBJ1-2 for the parts outside the CDR3, the full variable domain is EAGVTQSPTHLIKTRGQQATLRCSPISGHTSVYWYQQALGLGLQFLLWYDEGEERNRGNFPPRFSGRQFPNYSSELNVNALELEDSALYLCASSPGQVSNYGYTFGSGTRLTVV.

The rearrangement uses TRBV28 and TRBJ1-3, with TRBD1 matching 9 bases. With 2 bases clipped from V and 4 bases from J, the junction kept 9 bases outside the gene matches. This CDR3 is 17 amino acids long. Germline V CDR1 and CDR2: MDHEN, SYDVKM. The CDR3, as DNA: TGTGCCAGCAGTTTAACGGACAGGGGTACGAGGGGAAACACCATATATTTT. It encodes CASSLTDRGTRGNTIYF.